The 28 T cell receptor beta chains presented below share a single source sample, sequenced in a study of cytotoxic CD8 clonotypes in ibrutinib-treated CLL. TCRdb keeps only in-frame clones here, not all; method: immunoSEQ multiplex PCR. The sample consists of some 150,000 clones, roughly 83% of them appearing once. Sample: PBMCs, taken after 12 months of ibrutinib treatment. These receptors came from a human donor with chronic lymphocytic leukemia.

This rearrangement joins TRBV4-2 to TRBJ2-1; 7 bases fit TRBD2. The CDR3 runs 13 residues. Unmatched junction bases numbered 7, after V lost 4 bases and J lost 10 bases. The germline V gene has CDR1 LGHNA and CDR2 YNFKEQ. The CDR3 DNA reads as TGTGCCAGCAGCCCCCAAGGAGCGGGAGAGCAGTTCTTC. Protein sequence: CASSPQGAGEQFF.

The V and J genes are TRBV15 and TRBJ2-1, with unresolved D. V lost 4 bases and J lost 0, with 13 bases in between. In germline, CDR1 is LNHNV, CDR2 YYDKDF (reference sequence). The CDR3 spans 16 residues. In nucleotides, the CDR3 is TGTGCCACCAGCACCTTAGCCAGTAGCTCCTACAATGAGCAGTTCTTC. The encoded protein is CATSTLASSSYNEQFF.

This clone has only a few counts. The chain has TRBV7-8 and TRBJ1-5; a possible D gene is TRBD1 (6 bases). The CDR3 contains 15 residues. Trimming cost V 1 base and J 7 bases, with 14 bases left between them. The germline V gene encodes CDR1 SGHVS and CDR2 FQNEAQ. Here the CDR3 DNA reads TGTGCCAGCAGCTTAGGACGACAGGCAGGGCAGCCCCAGCATTTT. This gives the protein CASSLGRQAGQPQHF.

This clone has only one observation. This rearrangement joins TRBV28 to TRBJ2-3; TRBD2 might be the D (6 bases). CDR3 size: 16 residues. Deletions cut 4 bases from V and 6 bases from J, with 20 bases between. The germline CDR1 and CDR2 sequences are MDHEN and SYDVKM. Here the CDR3 reads CASSSSGDVQPDTQYF. CDR3 sequence (DNA): TGTGCCAGCAGTTCCTCGGGGGACGTCCAGCCCGATACGCAGTATTTT.

This chain links TRBV6-5 with TRBJ1-6; D perhaps matches TRBD1 (5 bases). CDR1 is MNHEY and CDR2 is SVGAGI in the germline V gene. The CDR3 contains 14 residues. The germline V and J ends were trimmed by 5 bases and 9 bases, with 14 bases remaining between them. This chain's CDR3 is CASSDRWGSSPLHF. In nucleotides, the CDR3 is TGTGCCAGCAGTGATCGATGGGGCAGTTCACCCCTCCACTTT.

The rearrangement joins TRBV15 to TRBJ2-1; a possible D gene is TRBD1 (6 bases). The CDR3 has 15 residues. CDR1 and CDR2 from the germline V gene are LNHNV and YYDKDF (reference sequence). V was shortened by 0 bases and J by 6 bases, with 12 bases between the two germline ends. The CDR3 loop is CATSRDLSRGNEQFF. CDR3 sequence (DNA): TGTGCCACCAGCAGAGATCTGAGCAGGGGCAATGAGCAGTTCTTC.

The gene calls are TRBV4-2 and TRBJ2-1; D is ambiguous. Germline V gives CDR1 LGHNA, CDR2 YNFKEQ. Trimming removed 0 bases at V and 0 bases at J, with 9 bases between. The CDR3 contains 16 residues. Here the CDR3 DNA reads TGTGCCAGCAGCCAAGAAGTCTACCCCTCCTACAATGAGCAGTTCTTC. Its protein product is CASSQEVYPSYNEQFF.

The chain recombines TRBV7-9 with TRBJ2-5; 13 bases are a match to TRBD2. Germline assignment: CDR1 SEHNR and CDR2 FQNEAQ (reference sequence). The CDR3 is made up of 16 amino acids. V was pared by 3 bases and J by 2 bases, with 3 bases of the junction left unmatched. Here the CDR3 reads CASSFLLAGGQETQYF. In DNA, the CDR3 is TGTGCCAGCAGCTTTTTACTAGCGGGAGGGCAAGAGACCCAGTACTTC.

The chain employs TRBV6-1 and TRBJ2-7; TRBD1 aligns across 9 bases. The length of the CDR3 is 15 residues. Unmatched junction bases numbered 7, after V lost 3 bases and J lost 4 bases. Germline V gene sequence: CDR1 MNHNS, CDR2 SASEGT. CDR3 loop: CASSDRDRVRYEQYF. The CDR3 DNA reads TGTGCCAGCAGTGATCGGGACAGGGTGCGGTACGAGCAGTACTTC.

This chain joins TRBV10-3 and TRBJ1-1, with no clear D. Germline loops: CDR1 ENHRY, CDR2 SYGVKD. Trimming took off 2 bases at V and 3 bases at J, with 7 bases between the two ends. The CDR3 consists of 13 residues. The chain's CDR3 is CAISERLYTEAFF. DNA for the CDR3: TGTGCCATCAGTGAGCGACTGTACACTGAAGCTTTCTTT.

The chain links TRBV19 to TRBJ1-3, with D unresolved. Germline-derived CDR1 and CDR2 are LNHDA and SQIVND (reference sequence). The CDR3 is 17 amino acids. V was pared by 3 bases and J by 0 bases, with 15 bases between. DNA of the CDR3: TGTGCCAGTAGTATTGTTGGTGTGTTCATCTCTGGAAACACCATATATTTT. Translating it yields CASSIVGVFISGNTIYF.

The chain employs TRBV4-3 and TRBJ2-1; D is perhaps TRBD2 (5 bases). V shed 0 bases and J shed 0 bases, with 15 bases lying between them. The CDR3 has 18 residues. CDR1 is LGHNA and CDR2 is YSLEER in the germline V gene. CDR3 DNA: TGCGCCAGCAGCCAAGATCCCCGGGGAACGAGCTCCTACAATGAGCAGTTCTTC. It translates to CASSQDPRGTSSYNEQFF.

A single count supports this clone. The V call is TRBV27, the J call TRBJ2-1, with 8 bases lining up with TRBD1. J was trimmed by 6 bases and V by 5 bases; bases with no gene match: 9. Germline V gene data show CDR1 as MNHEY and CDR2 as SMNVEV (reference sequence). This CDR3 comprises 15 residues. As DNA, the CDR3 is TGTGCCAGCAGTACCAACAGGGGGGTAGTCAATGAGCAGTTCTTC. Its translation is CASSTNRGVVNEQFF.

This chain joins TRBV2 and TRBJ2-7; no definite D call. Germline V gene data show CDR1 as SNHLY and CDR2 as FYNNEI. The CDR3 runs 12 residues. Trimming took off 1 base at V and 3 bases at J, with 4 bases between the two ends. For the CDR3, the DNA is TGTGCCAGCAGTGAAGGTAACTACGAGCAGTACTTC. Translation: CASSEGNYEQYF.

As concerns this clone: Other nucleotide sequences in the sample specify the same CDR3. The gene calls are TRBV5-6 and TRBJ2-1, with D tentatively TRBD1 (5 bases). This CDR3 spans 13 amino acids. V shed 0 bases and J shed 4 bases, with 5 bases lying between them. Germline-derived CDR1 and CDR2 are SGHDT and YYEEEE. The CDR3 reads CASSLGQYNEQFF. The CDR3 DNA reads TGTGCCAGCAGCTTGGGACAGTACAATGAGCAGTTCTTC.

The chain combines TRBV5-4 with TRBJ2-1; TRBD1 matches at 7 bases. Germline V gene lookup returns CDR1 SGHNT and CDR2 YYREEE (reference sequence). The CDR3 has 16 residues. With V trimmed by 5 bases and J by 4 bases, 12 bases remained unmatched. The DNA of the CDR3 is TGTGCCAGCAGACGAGACCGGGACAGTCTTTACAATGAGCAGTTCTTC. Protein sequence: CASRRDRDSLYNEQFF.

The chain combines TRBV15 with TRBJ1-1, with a weak D call TRBD1 (6 bases). Germline V CDR1 and CDR2: LNHNV, YYDKDF (reference sequence). The CDR3 is made up of 16 amino acids. V lost 0 bases and J 0 bases, leaving 11 bases between the germline ends. The CDR3 sequence is CATSREQGSVNTEAFF. Written as DNA, the CDR3 is TGTGCCACCAGCAGAGAACAGGGAAGCGTGAACACTGAAGCTTTCTTT.

The chain employs TRBV9 and TRBJ2-5; 9 nucleotides match TRBD1. This CDR3 region has 14 residues. The J segment lost 0 bases and the V segment lost 10 bases, leaving 7 bases of the junction unmatched. Germline lookup yields CDR1 SGDLS and CDR2 YYNGEE. CDR3 protein: CAHGGDRDQETQYF. The CDR3 DNA reads TGTGCCCATGGGGGGGACAGGGACCAAGAGACCCAGTACTTC.

The rearrangement uses TRBV11-3 and TRBJ2-1, with 8 bases matching TRBD2. There are 18 residues in the CDR3. The V gene's germline CDR1 is SGHNT and CDR2 YENEEA. The V segment lost 1 base and the J segment 0 bases; nucleotides outside the gene matches: 8. The CDR3 coding sequence is TGTGCCAGCAGCTTAGGGATCGGGCTAGCGGGCTCCTACAATGAGCAGTTCTTC. Amino acid sequence: CASSLGIGLAGSYNEQFF.

This chain connects TRBV9 to TRBJ1-3; D not certain. The germline V gene encodes CDR1 SGDLS and CDR2 YYNGEE. Trimming shortened V by 0 bases and J by 2 bases, and 6 bases separated the two germline ends. This CDR3 contains 14 residues. CDR3: CASSVGSTGNTIYF. As DNA, the CDR3 is TGTGCCAGCAGCGTAGGTTCGACTGGAAACACCATATATTTT.

The chain links TRBV18 to TRBJ1-5; D is uncertain. There are 14 residues in the CDR3. The V gene's germline CDR1 is KGHSH and CDR2 LQKENI. V lost 8 bases and J lost 0, with 11 bases in between. CDR3 residues: CASASPPSNQPQHF. CDR3 in DNA: TGTGCCAGCGCATCACCACCTAGCAATCAGCCCCAGCATTTT.

This chain connects TRBV18 to TRBJ1-1; no clear D. The CDR3 has 14 amino acids. The ends were cut back, 0 bases at V and 0 bases at J, with 5 bases in the middle. Germline values: CDR1 KGHSH, CDR2 LQKENI. The DNA of the CDR3 is TGTGCCAGCTCACCACCATACATGAACACTGAAGCTTTCTTT. Amino acid sequence: CASSPPYMNTEAFF.

This clone turned up a few times. In DNA form, the CDR3 reads TGTGCCAGCAGTTACTCCCCGGGGAGCTCCTACAATGAGCAGTTCTTC. Its translation is CASSYSPGSSYNEQFF. The genes are TRBV6-5 and TRBJ2-1; D may be TRBD2 (5 bases). The CDR3 loop spans 16 amino acids. The V end lost 0 bases, the J end lost 0 bases, and 9 bases lay between the germline ends. CDR1 is MNHEY, CDR2 SVGAGI, per germline.

CDR3 protein: CASRPGQNTEAFF. The CDR3 DNA is TGTGCCAGCAGGCCCGGACAGAACACTGAAGCTTTCTTT. The chain links TRBV25-1 to TRBJ1-1; a weak D match, TRBD1 (5 bases). The ends were cut back, 6 bases at V and 1 base at J, with 9 bases in the middle. The CDR3 spans 13 residues. Germline V gene sequence: CDR1 MGHDK, CDR2 SYGVNS. The entire variable domain, with the rest obtained from reference TRBV25-1 and TRBJ1-1, is as follows: EADIYQTPRYLVIGTGKKITLECSQTMGHDKMYWYQQDPGMELHLIHYSYGVNSTEKGDLSSESTVSRIRTEHFPLTLESARPSHTSQYLCASRPGQNTEAFFGQGTRLTVV.

The CDR3: CSVAFDYEQYF. As DNA, the CDR3 is TGCAGCGTTGCATTCGACTACGAGCAGTACTTC. This rearrangement joins TRBV29-1 to TRBJ2-7; the D is unclear. Deletions cut 4 bases from V and 3 bases from J, with 7 bases between. CDR1 and CDR2 (germline): SQVTM, ANQGSEA. This CDR3 comprises 11 residues.

V gene TRBV7-6 combines with J gene TRBJ1-1; 10 bases align to TRBD1. Germline V gives CDR1 SGHVS, CDR2 FNYEAQ. The CDR3 sequence is 17 residues long. V shed 5 bases, J shed 4 bases, and the junction held 13 bases outside the gene matches. Written as DNA, the CDR3 is TGTGCCAGCAGCCTAGGGGACAGGGGAAGAGGTGGCACTGAAGCTTTCTTT. Translation: CASSLGDRGRGGTEAFF.

The rearrangement joins TRBV30 to TRBJ1-5; tentatively, D is TRBD1 (5 bases). Germline V gene data show CDR1 as GTSNPN and CDR2 as SVGIG (reference sequence). V lost 2 bases and J lost 3, with 17 bases in between. The CDR3 sequence is 16 residues long. The CDR3 DNA is TGTGCCTGGAGTACCGTCGGGAGGGGAGACAATCAGCCCCAGCATTTT. Its protein is CAWSTVGRGDNQPQHF.

The V gene is TRBV4-3, the J gene TRBJ1-2, with 8 bases lining up with TRBD1. The junction had 5 bases not matched to a gene; V was cut back by 2 bases and J by 6 bases. Germline V CDR1 and CDR2: LGHNA, YSLEER. The CDR3 totals 14 residues. This CDR3 is CASSQRTGLHGYTF. CDR3 DNA: TGCGCCAGCAGCCAACGGACAGGGTTACATGGCTACACCTTC.